A selection of T cell receptor beta chains follows, all from one sample in a study of blood T cell repertoires in COVID-19. Sequencing was performed with immunoSEQ multiplex PCR; in TCRdb, only in-frame clones are kept and a portion is missing. Counted here are a few hundred thousand clones, about four fifths occurring once; the ten biggest clones make up approximately 3.5%. Sequences were obtained from peripheral blood. These receptors originate from a woman in her late teens or twenties with acute or convalescent COVID-19. Both conserved end residues are part of each CDR3. D genes are given only for firm matches. Size is stated for part of the rows, as once, few or many counts, or as a class when the clone is expanded.

v_call	d_call	j_call	clone_size	cdr3_nt	cdr3_aa
TRBV10-3	TRBD1	TRBJ1-4	.	TGTGCCATCAGTGAGGGACAGGGAGGTGAAAAACTGTTTTTT	CAISEGQGGEKLFF
TRBV20-1	.	TRBJ2-3	.	TGCAGTGCTAGTCGCGCGGTAAAGGATACGCAGTATTTT	CSASRAVKDTQYF
TRBV7-9	.	TRBJ1-2	.	TGTGCCAGCAGCTTAGGGGACTTCTATGGCTACACCTTC	CASSLGDFYGYTF
TRBV5-8	TRBD1	TRBJ1-3	.	TGTGCCAGCAGCTTCGGGACAGGGGGAAACACCATATATTTT	CASSFGTGGNTIYF
TRBV10-3	TRBD1	TRBJ2-7	.	TGTGCCATCGGACAGGGGGTGGACGAGCAGTACTTC	CAIGQGVDEQYF
TRBV5-4	.	TRBJ2-2	.	TGTGCCAGCAGCTTCGGTGCCACCGGGGAGCTGTTTTTT	CASSFGATGELFF
TRBV27	.	TRBJ1-6	.	TGTGCCAGCAGTTTTCAGGGATCACCCCTCCACTTT	CASSFQGSPLHF
TRBV15	TRBD2	TRBJ2-3	.	TGTGCCACCAGCAGGGCTAGCGGTAGCACAGATACGCAGTATTTT	CATSRASGSTDTQYF
TRBV29-1	TRBD2	TRBJ2-5	.	TGCAGCGCCCTACTAGCGGGGGAGACCCAGTACTTC	CSALLAGETQYF
TRBV2	TRBD1	TRBJ1-1	.	TGTGCCAGCAGCCTGACAGGGGACACGAACACTGAAGCTTTCTTT	CASSLTGDTNTEAFF
TRBV18	.	TRBJ2-7	.	TGTGCCAGCTCCCCTCCAGCGACTACCTACGAGCAGTACTTC	CASSPPATTYEQYF
TRBV27	TRBD1	TRBJ2-7	few	TGTGCCAGCAGTGGACAGGAATCCTACGAGCAGTACTTC	CASSGQESYEQYF
TRBV6-5	.	TRBJ1-2	.	TGTGCCAGCAGCCAGGGGTTCTATGGCTACACCTTC	CASSQGFYGYTF
TRBV2	TRBD1	TRBJ1-2	.	TGTGCCAGCAGTGGGACAGGGAAAAACTATGGCTACACCTTC	CASSGTGKNYGYTF
TRBV5-1	.	TRBJ1-2	once	TGCGCCAGCAGCTTGGCCCAGAGTTCGTGGAGCGGCTACACCTTC	CASSLAQSSWSGYTF
TRBV7-9	TRBD1	TRBJ1-2	.	TGTGCCAGCAGCCCCACAGGGGGCGTGACTGGCTACACCTTC	CASSPTGGVTGYTF
TRBV28	TRBD1	TRBJ1-6	once	TGTGCCAGCAGCCCGACAGGGGGCGTCCGGAATTCACCCCTCCACTTT	CASSPTGGVRNSPLHF
TRBV14	.	TRBJ2-5	.	TGTGCCAGCAGCTTATCCGGGTCAGAGACCCAGTACTTC	CASSLSGSETQYF
TRBV5-6	TRBD1	TRBJ1-2	.	TGTGCCAGCAGCTTGGGAGGACAGGGGGCCTATGGCTACACCTTC	CASSLGGQGAYGYTF
TRBV30	.	TRBJ2-3	once	TGTGCCTGGAAGAGAATAGTCCCAGATACGCAGTATTTT	CAWKRIVPDTQYF
TRBV28	TRBD2	TRBJ2-5	.	TGTGCCAGCACCCTGGGACTAGCGGGAGGTTGGGAGACCCAGTACTTC	CASTLGLAGGWETQYF
TRBV12-3/TRBV12-4	TRBD1	TRBJ1-2	.	TGTGCCAGCAGTCCCGGACAGGGTGGCTACACCTTC	CASSPGQGGYTF
TRBV4-1	.	TRBJ1-5	few	TGCGCCAGCAGCCAAGCTGTCTTCCAGCCCCAGCATTTT	CASSQAVFQPQHF
TRBV28	.	TRBJ1-2	.	TGTGCCAGCAGTTTATCCGATCCCAGGGGCACCTATGGCTACACCTTC	CASSLSDPRGTYGYTF
TRBV14	TRBD1	TRBJ2-3	.	TGTGCCAGCAGCCAAGAAACTATAGGGGGCCTAGAAGATACGCAGTATTTT	CASSQETIGGLEDTQYF
TRBV7-8	TRBD1	TRBJ2-3	.	TGTGCCAGCAGCCCGTCACAGGGGGAGCTCACAGATACGCAGTATTTT	CASSPSQGELTDTQYF
TRBV5-1	.	TRBJ2-2	few	TGCGCCAGCAGCGTCGATAACTTTTATAACACCGGGGAGCTGTTTTTT	CASSVDNFYNTGELFF
TRBV18	.	TRBJ2-2	.	TGTGCCAGCTCACCGGCGGGCACCGGCACGAACACCGGGGAGCTGTTTTTT	CASSPAGTGTNTGELFF
TRBV27	.	TRBJ2-3	.	TGTGCCAGCAGTCCTCGGGGGAGAGACACAGATACGCAGTATTTT	CASSPRGRDTDTQYF
TRBV5-6	TRBD1	TRBJ1-3	.	TGTGCCAGCAGCTCTCCCCCGGGACAGGGACCTTACTCTGGAAACACCATATATTTT	CASSSPPGQGPYSGNTIYF
TRBV7-2	TRBD1	TRBJ1-2	few	TGTGCCAGCAGCGTGTACAGGGGAGAGGACTATGGCTACACCTTC	CASSVYRGEDYGYTF
TRBV15	TRBD1	TRBJ1-2	.	TGTGCCACCAGCAGAGAACAGGGGGCTTTTGGCTACACCTTC	CATSREQGAFGYTF
TRBV10-2	.	TRBJ1-6	many	TGCGCCAGCAGTGAGTCTTATGTCGGGGGTAATTCACCCCTCCACTTT	CASSESYVGGNSPLHF
TRBV20-1	TRBD2	TRBJ2-1	.	TGCAGTGCTAGTCTTTTCGCGGGAGGCAATGAGCAGTTCTTC	CSASLFAGGNEQFF
TRBV11-2	.	TRBJ2-4	.	TGTGCCAGCAGCTTAGTTTGGGGTGCGGGAAACATTCAGTACTTC	CASSLVWGAGNIQYF
TRBV30	.	TRBJ1-3	.	TGTGGCAGGGGATTAGGAAACACCATATATTTT	CGRGLGNTIYF
TRBV6-5	.	TRBJ1-6	.	TGTGCCAGCAGTTACGACAGTGTATGGTCACCCCTCCACTTT	CASSYDSVWSPLHF